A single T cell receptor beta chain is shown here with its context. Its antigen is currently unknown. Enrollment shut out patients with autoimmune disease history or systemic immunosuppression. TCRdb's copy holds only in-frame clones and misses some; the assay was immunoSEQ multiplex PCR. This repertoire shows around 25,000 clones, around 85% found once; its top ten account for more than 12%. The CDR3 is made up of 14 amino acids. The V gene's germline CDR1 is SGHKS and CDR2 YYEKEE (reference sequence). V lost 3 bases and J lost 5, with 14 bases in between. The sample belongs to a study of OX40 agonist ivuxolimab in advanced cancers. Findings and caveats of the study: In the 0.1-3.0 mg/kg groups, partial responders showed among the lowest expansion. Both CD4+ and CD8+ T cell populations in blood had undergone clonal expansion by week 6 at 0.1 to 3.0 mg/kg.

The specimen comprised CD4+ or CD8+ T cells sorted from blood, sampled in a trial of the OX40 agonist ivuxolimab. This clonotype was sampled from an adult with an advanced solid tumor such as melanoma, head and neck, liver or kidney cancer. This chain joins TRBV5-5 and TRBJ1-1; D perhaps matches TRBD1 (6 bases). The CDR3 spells CASSSYFRGTEAFF. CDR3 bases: TGTGCCAGCAGCTCCTACTTCAGGGGAACTGAAGCTTTCTTT.